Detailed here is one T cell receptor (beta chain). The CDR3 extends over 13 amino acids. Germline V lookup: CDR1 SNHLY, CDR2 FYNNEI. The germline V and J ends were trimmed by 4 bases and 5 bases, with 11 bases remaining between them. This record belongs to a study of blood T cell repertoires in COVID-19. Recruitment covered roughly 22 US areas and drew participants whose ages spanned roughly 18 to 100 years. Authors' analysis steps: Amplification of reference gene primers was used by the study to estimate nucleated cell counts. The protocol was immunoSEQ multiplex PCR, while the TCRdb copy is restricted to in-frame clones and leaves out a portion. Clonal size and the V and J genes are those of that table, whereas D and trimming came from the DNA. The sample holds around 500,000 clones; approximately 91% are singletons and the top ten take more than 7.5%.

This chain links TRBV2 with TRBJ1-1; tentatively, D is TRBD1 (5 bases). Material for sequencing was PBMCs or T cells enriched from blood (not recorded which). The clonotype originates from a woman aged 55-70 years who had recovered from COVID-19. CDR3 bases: TGTGCCAGCAGTGTTGGGGGGATTACTGAAGCTTTCTTT. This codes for CASSVGGITEAFF.